This TCR beta chain was observed in a study of T cells after yellow fever vaccination. Germline CDR1 is MNHNS and CDR2 is SASEGT. Trimming stripped 8 bases from V and 2 bases from J, with 12 bases between. There are 13 residues in the CDR3. A single record per CDR3 protein comes from TCRdb applying MiXCR to the 5' RACE reads. Of some 320,000 distinct CDR3 sequences listed, approximately 4.3% were seen once; the top ten hold 19%. Points on this clonotype: Its specificity is unknown.

Study-level findings and limits: A faster peak, day 5 versus 15, was reached by the weaker secondary response. Most clones from primary vaccination resurfaced after the booster (approximately 97% CD4, around 91% CD8).

This chain uses TRBV6-1 with TRBJ1-2; D is perhaps TRBD1 (6 bases). The sequence came from a man aged 18 to 30 who received the YFV17D yellow fever vaccine. The starting material was PBMCs, obtained 15 days after the yellow fever booster vaccination. CDR3 amino acids: CASVKQGNYGYTF. The CDR3 coding sequence is TGTGCCAGCGTTAAACAGGGAAACTATGGCTACACCTTC.